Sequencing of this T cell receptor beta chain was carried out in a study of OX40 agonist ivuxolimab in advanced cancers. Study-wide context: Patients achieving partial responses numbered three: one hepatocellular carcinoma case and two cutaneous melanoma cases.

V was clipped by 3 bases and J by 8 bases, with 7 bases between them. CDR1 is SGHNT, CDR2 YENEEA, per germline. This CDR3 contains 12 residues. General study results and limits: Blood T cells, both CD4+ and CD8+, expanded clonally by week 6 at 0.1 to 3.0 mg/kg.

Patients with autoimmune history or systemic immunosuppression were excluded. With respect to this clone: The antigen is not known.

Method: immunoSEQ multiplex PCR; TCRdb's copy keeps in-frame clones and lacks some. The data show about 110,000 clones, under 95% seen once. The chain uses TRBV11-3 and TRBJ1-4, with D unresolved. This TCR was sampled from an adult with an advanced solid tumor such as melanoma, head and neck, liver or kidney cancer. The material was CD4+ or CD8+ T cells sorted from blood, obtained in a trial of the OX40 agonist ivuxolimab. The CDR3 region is CASSLTVEKLFF. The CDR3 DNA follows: TGTGCCAGCAGCTTGACGGTCGAAAAACTGTTTTTT.